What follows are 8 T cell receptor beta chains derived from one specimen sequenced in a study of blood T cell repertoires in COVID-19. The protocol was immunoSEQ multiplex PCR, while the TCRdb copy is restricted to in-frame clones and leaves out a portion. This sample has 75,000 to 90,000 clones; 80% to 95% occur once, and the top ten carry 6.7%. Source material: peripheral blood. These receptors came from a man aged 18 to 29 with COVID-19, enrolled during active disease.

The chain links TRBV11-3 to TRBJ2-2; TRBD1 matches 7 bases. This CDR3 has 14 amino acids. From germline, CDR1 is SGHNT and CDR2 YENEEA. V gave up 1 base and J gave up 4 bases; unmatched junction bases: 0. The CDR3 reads CASSLGQGTGELFF. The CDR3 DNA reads TGTGCCAGCAGCTTAGGACAGGGCACCGGGGAGCTGTTTTTT. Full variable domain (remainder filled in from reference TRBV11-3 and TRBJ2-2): EAGVVQSPRYKIIEKKQPVAFWCNPISGHNTLYWYLQNLGQGPELLIRYENEEAVDDSQLPKDRFSAERLKGVDSTLKIQPAELGDSAVYLCASSLGQGTGELFFGEGSRLTVL.

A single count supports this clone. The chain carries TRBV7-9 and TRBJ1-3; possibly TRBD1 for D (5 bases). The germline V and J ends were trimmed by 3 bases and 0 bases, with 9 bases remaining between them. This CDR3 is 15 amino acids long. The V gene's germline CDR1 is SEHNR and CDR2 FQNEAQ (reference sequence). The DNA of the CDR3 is TGTGCCAGCAGCTTTGGGGCTTACTCTGGAAACACCATATATTTT. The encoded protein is CASSFGAYSGNTIYF.

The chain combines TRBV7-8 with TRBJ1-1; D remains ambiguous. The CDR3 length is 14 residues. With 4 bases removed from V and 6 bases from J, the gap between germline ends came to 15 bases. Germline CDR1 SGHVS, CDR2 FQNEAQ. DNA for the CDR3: TGTGCCAGCAGCTACGGAGGAGGGTTGGCTGAAGCTTTCTTT. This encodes CASSYGGGLAEAFF. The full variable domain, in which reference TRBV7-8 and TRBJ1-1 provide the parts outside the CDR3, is GAGVSQSPRYKVAKRGQDVALRCDPISGHVSLFWYQQALGQGPEFLTYFQNEAQLDKSGLPSDRFFAERPEGSVSTLKIQRTQQEDSAVYLCASSYGGGLAEAFFGQGTRLTVV.

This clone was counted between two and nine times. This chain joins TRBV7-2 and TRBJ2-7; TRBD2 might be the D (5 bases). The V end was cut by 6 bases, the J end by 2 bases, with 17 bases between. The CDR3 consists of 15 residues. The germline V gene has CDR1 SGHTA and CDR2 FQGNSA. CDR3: CASSRGGVSTYEQYF. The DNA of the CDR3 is TGTGCCAGCAGTCGCGGAGGAGTTTCCACCTACGAGCAGTACTTC.

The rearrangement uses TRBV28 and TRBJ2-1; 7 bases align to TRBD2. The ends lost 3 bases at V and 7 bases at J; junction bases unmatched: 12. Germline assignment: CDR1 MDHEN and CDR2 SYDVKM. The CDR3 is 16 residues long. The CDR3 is CASSFSAGVSRNEQFF. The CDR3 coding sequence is TGTGCCAGCAGTTTCTCGGCGGGAGTGAGTAGAAATGAGCAGTTCTTC.

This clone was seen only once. CDR3 coding DNA: TGCGCCAGCAGCTCCGGGTTCACTGAAGCTTTCTTT. Its protein product is CASSSGFTEAFF. V is TRBV4-1 and J is TRBJ1-1; D gene uncertain. CDR1 MGHRA and CDR2 YSYEKL come from the germline V gene. The CDR3 runs to 12 residues. Trimming shortened V by 5 bases and J by 4 bases, and 8 bases separated the two germline ends.

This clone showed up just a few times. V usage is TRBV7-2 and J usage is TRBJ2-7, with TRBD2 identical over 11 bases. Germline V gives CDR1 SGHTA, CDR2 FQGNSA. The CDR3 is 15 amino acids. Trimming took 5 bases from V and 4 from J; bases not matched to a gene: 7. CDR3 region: CASSIIAGGFYEQYF. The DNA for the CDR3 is TGTGCCAGCAGCATCATAGCGGGAGGGTTTTACGAGCAGTACTTC. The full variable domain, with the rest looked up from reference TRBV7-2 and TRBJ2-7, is GAGVSQSPSNKVTEKGKDVELRCDPISGHTALYWYRQSLGQGLEFLIYFQGNSAPDKSGLPSDRFSAERTGGSVSTLTIQRTQQEDSAVYLCASSIIAGGFYEQYFGPGTRLTVT.

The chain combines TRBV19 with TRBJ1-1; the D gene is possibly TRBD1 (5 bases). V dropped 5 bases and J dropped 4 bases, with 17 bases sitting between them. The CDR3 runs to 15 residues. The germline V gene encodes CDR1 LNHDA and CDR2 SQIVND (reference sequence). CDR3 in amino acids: CASSPNPGSPTEAFF. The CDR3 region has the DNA TGTGCCAGTAGTCCCAACCCAGGGTCCCCCACTGAAGCTTTCTTT.